This T cell receptor (beta chain) was profiled in a study of siplizumab effects on memory and regulatory T cells. Of note for this clone: Its antigen remains unknown.

TCRdb's table, derived via immunoSEQ multiplex PCR, lists solely in-frame clones and lacks some. Found here are fewer than 85,000 clones, 95% of them singletons; the top ten hold around a sixth. Study-wide points: Naive-or-memory phenotypes were unassignable for roughly 75-96% of proliferating CD4+ or CD8+ clones.

V lost 1 base to trimming and J lost 8 bases, with 16 bases between them. Germline V gene data show CDR1 as SGHTS and CDR2 as YDEGEE. CDR3 size: 15 residues. The TCR was taken from a human donor in good health. The genes are TRBV5-8 and TRBJ2-1; maybe TRBD2 (6 bases). The sequenced sample consisted of CD8+ T cells sorted from blood. The CDR3, as DNA: TGTGCCAGCAGCTTGTGGGTAACGGGAGATGATGAGCAGTTCTTC. It is translated as CASSLWVTGDDEQFF.